Sequencing of this TCR beta chain was carried out in a study of shared clonotypes between healthy human individuals. Overall study results and limits: Naive subsets generally had larger estimated richness than memory subsets. Among donors, the sharing of clonotypes was expected to be influenced by sequencing depth.

Produced via immunoSEQ multiplex PCR; TCRdb's table is partial and in-frame only. The data contain about 2.5 million clones, 85% to 95% of them singletons. Turning to this clone: Its specificity is unknown.

V lost 2 bases, J lost 2 bases, and 4 bases stayed unmatched. In germline, CDR1 is SGHRS, CDR2 YFSETQ. The CDR3 is 14 residues long. The V call is TRBV5-1, the J call TRBJ2-7; 7 bases agree with TRBD1. Input material: naive CD4+ T cells from PBMCs. Subset noted: CD45RA+ positively selected. This TCR was sampled from a young man in good health. Some clones in this sample may be carry-over from other donors' samples. CDR3 sequence reads: CASSLQGWTYEQYF. The CDR3 DNA sequence: TGCGCCAGCAGCTTACAGGGGTGGACCTACGAGCAGTACTTC.